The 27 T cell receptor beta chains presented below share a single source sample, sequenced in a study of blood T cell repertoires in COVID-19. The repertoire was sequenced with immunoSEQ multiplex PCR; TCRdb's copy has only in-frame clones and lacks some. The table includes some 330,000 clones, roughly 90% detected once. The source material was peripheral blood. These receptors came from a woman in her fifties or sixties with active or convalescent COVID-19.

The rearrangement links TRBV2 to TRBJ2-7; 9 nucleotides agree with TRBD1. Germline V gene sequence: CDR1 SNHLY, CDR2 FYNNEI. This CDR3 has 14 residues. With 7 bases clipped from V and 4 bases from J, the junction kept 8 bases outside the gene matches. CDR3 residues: CASMRDRGGYEQYF. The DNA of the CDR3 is TGTGCCAGCATGCGAGACAGGGGGGGGTACGAGCAGTACTTC.

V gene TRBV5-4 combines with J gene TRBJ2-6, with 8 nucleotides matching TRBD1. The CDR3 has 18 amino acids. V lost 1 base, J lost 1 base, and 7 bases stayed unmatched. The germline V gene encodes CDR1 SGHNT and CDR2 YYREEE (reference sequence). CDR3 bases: TGTGCCAGCAGCTTGTTGGGACAGGCCTTTTCTGGGGCCAACGTCCTGACTTTC. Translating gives CASSLLGQAFSGANVLTF.

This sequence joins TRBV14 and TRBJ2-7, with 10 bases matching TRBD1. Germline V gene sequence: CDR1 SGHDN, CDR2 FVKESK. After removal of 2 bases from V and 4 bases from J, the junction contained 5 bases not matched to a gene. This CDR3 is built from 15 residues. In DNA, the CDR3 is TGTGCCAGCAGCCAACCCGGACAGGGGGTGTACGAGCAGTACTTC. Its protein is CASSQPGQGVYEQYF.

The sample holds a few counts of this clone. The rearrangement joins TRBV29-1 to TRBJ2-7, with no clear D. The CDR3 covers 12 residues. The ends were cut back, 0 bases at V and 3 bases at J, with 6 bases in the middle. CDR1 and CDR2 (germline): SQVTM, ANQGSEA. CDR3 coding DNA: TGCAGCGTTGAAGACCGCGTCTACGAGCAGTACTTC. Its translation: CSVEDRVYEQYF.

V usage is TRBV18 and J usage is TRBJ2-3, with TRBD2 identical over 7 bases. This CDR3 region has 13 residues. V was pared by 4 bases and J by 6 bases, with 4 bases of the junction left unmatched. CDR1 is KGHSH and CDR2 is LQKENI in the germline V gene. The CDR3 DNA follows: TGTGCCAGCTCACTAAGCGGGGCTGATACGCAGTATTTT. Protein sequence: CASSLSGADTQYF.

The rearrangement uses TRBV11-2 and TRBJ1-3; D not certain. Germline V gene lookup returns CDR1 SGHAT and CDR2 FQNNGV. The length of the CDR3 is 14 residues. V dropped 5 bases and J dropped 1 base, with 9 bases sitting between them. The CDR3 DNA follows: TGTGCCAGCAGCAGCGGGCGTTCTGGAAACACCATATATTTT. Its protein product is CASSSGRSGNTIYF. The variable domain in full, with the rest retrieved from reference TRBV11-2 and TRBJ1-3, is EAGVAQSPRYKIIEKRQSVAFWCNPISGHATLYWYQQILGQGPKLLIQFQNNGVVDDSQLPKDRFSAERLKGVDSTLKIQPAKLEDSAVYLCASSSGRSGNTIYFGEGSWLTVV.

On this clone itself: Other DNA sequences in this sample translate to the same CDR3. The chain's CDR3 is CASSPDGLSNQPQHF. The CDR3 DNA sequence: TGTGCCAGCAGTCCGGACGGACTTAGCAATCAGCCCCAGCATTTT. The chain uses TRBV6-2 or TRBV6-3 and TRBJ1-5, with D hard to call. Germline V gives CDR1 MNHEY, CDR2 SVGEGT. Trimming removed 5 bases from V and 0 bases from J, with 11 bases in between. The CDR3 sequence is 15 residues long.

The CDR3 is CASSLIPPQGSSSYNEQFF. The CDR3 DNA sequence: TGTGCCAGCAGCTTAATCCCCCCACAGGGTTCCAGCTCCTACAATGAGCAGTTCTTC. The chain links TRBV7-6 to TRBJ2-1; tentative D call: TRBD1 (6 bases). Germline loops: CDR1 SGHVS, CDR2 FNYEAQ. The CDR3 totals 19 residues. Between the trimmed V and J ends, which lost 2 bases and 0 bases, there was a span of 20 bases. Looking up the rest from reference TRBV7-6 and TRBJ2-1 gives the full variable domain: GAGVSQSPRYKVTKRGQDVALRCDPISGHVSLYWYRQALGQGPEFLTYFNYEAQQDKSGLPNDRFSAERPEGSISTLTIQRTEQRDSAMYRCASSLIPPQGSSSYNEQFFGPGTRLTVL.

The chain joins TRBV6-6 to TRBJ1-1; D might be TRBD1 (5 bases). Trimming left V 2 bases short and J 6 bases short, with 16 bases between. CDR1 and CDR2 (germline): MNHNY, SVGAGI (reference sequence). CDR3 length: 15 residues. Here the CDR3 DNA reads TGTGCCAGCAGTTACGCCGCAGGGTATTTGGCTGAAGCTTTCTTT. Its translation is CASSYAAGYLAEAFF.

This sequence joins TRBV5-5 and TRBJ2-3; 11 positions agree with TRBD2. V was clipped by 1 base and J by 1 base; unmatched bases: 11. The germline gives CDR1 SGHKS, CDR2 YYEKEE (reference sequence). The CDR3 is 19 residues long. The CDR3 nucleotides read TGTGCCAGCAGCTTGCGCCAATCTAGCGGGAGGACCCGCACAGATACGCAGTATTTT. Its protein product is CASSLRQSSGRTRTDTQYF.

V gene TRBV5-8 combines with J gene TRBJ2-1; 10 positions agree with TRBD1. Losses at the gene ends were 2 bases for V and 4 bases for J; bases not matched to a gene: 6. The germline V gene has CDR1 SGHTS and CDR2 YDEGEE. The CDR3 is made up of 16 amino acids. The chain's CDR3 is CASSLRGGQGYNEQFF. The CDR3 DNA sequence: TGTGCCAGCAGCTTACGGGGGGGACAGGGGTACAATGAGCAGTTCTTC.

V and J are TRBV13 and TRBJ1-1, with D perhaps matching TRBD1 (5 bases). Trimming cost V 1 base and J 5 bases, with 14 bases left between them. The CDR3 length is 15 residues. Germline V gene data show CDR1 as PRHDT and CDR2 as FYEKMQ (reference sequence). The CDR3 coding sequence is TGTGCCAGCAGCTTAGCCGGCAGGGTGGGGACTGAAGCTTTCTTT. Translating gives CASSLAGRVGTEAFF.

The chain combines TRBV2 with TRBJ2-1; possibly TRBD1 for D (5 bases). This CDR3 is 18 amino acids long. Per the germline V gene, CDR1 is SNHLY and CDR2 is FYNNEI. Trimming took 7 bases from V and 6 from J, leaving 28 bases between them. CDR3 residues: CASTPLLSVQPQGNEQFF. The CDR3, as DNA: TGTGCCAGCACCCCACTCCTCAGTGTACAGCCGCAGGGCAATGAGCAGTTCTTC.

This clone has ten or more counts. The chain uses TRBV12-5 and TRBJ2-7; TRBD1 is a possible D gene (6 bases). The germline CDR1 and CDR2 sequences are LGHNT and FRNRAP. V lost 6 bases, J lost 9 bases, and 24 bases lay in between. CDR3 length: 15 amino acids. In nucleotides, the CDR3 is TGTGCTAGTGGCCGAACCCGGGACACTCCTCTTCGGCAGTACTTC. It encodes CASGRTRDTPLRQYF.

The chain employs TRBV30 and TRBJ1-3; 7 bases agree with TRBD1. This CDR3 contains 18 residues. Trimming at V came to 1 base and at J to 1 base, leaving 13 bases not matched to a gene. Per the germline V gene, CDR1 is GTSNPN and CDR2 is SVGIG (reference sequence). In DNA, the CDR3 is TGTGCCTGGAGTGGCACGTATCGCGACAGGGCGTCTGGAAACACCATATATTTT. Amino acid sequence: CAWSGTYRDRASGNTIYF.

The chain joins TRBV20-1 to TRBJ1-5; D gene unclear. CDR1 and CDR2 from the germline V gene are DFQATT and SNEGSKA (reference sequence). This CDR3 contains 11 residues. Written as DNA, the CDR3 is TGCAGGGGCGATGGCAATCAGCCCCAGCATTTT. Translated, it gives CRGDGNQPQHF.

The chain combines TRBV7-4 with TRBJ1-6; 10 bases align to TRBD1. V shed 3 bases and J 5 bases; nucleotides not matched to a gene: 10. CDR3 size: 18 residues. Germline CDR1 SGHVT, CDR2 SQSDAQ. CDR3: CASSLRGTGVEHNSPLHF. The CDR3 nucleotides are TGTGCCAGCAGCTTGAGGGGGACAGGGGTTGAGCATAATTCACCCCTCCACTTT. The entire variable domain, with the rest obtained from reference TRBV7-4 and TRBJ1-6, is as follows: GAGVSQSPRYKVAKRGRDVALRCDSISGHVTLYWYRQTLGQGSEVLTYSQSDAQRDKSGRPSGRFSAERPERSVSTLKIQRTEQGDSAVYLCASSLRGTGVEHNSPLHFGNGTRLTVT.

The DNA for the CDR3 is TGTGCCACCAGCAAAGGACAGTCGTATGGCTACACCTTC. Translation: CATSKGQSYGYTF. This chain links TRBV15 with TRBJ1-2; weak D call: TRBD1 (6 bases). Germline CDR1 reads LNHNV; CDR2 reads YYDKDF (reference sequence). V lost 4 bases to trimming and J lost 5 bases, with 11 bases between them. This CDR3 contains 13 residues.

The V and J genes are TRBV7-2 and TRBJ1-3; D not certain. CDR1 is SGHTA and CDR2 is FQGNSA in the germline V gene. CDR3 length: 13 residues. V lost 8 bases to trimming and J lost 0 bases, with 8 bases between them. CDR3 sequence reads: CASARYSGNTIYF. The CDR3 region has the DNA TGTGCCAGCGCCAGATACTCTGGAAACACCATATATTTT.

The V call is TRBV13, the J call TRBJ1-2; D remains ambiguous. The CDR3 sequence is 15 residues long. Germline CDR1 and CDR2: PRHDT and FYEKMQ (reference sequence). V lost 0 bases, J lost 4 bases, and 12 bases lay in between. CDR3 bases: TGTGCCAGCAGCTTAGGCCAGGTCGGATTCTATGGCTACACCTTC. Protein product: CASSLGQVGFYGYTF.

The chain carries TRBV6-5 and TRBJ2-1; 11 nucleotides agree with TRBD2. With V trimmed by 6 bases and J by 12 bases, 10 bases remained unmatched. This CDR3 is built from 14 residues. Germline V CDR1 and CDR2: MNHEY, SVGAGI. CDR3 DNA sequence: TGTGCCAGCAGCCAGCTAGCGGGAGGTGGTTGGCAGTTCTTC. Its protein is CASSQLAGGGWQFF.

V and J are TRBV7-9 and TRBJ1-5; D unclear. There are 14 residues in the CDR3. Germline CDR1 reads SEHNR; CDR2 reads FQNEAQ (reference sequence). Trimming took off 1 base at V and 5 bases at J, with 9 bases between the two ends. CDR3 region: CASSLGTVDQPQHF. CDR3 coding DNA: TGTGCCAGCAGCTTAGGGACTGTCGATCAGCCCCAGCATTTT.

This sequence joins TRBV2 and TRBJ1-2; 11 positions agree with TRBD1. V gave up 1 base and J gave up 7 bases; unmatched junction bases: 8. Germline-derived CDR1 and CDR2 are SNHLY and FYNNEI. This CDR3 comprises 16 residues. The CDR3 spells CASSEGTGGEYPGYTF. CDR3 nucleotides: TGTGCCAGCAGTGAAGGGACAGGGGGCGAATATCCTGGCTACACCTTC.

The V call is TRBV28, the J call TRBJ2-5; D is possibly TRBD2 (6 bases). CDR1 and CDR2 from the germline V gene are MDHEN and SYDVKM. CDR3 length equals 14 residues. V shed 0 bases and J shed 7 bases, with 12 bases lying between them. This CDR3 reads CASSLWAEGRTQYF. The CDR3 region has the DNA TGTGCCAGCAGTTTATGGGCGGAGGGGAGGACCCAGTACTTC. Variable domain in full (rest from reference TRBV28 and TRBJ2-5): DVKVTQSSRYLVKRTGEKVFLECVQDMDHENMFWYRQDPGLGLRLIYFSYDVKMKEKGDIPEGYSVSREKKERFSLILESASTNQTSMYLCASSLWAEGRTQYFGPGTRLLVL.

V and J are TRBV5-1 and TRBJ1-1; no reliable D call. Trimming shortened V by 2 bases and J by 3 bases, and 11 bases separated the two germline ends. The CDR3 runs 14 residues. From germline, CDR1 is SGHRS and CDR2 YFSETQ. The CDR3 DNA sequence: TGCGCCAGCAGCTTAGACCAGAGGGACACTGAAGCTTTCTTT. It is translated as CASSLDQRDTEAFF.

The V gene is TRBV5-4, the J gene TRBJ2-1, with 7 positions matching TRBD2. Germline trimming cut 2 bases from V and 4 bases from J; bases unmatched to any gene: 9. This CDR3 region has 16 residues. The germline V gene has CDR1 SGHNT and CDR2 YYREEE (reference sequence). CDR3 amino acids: CASSFAGTTTYNEQFF. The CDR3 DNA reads TGTGCCAGCAGCTTTGCCGGGACTACCACTTACAATGAGCAGTTCTTC.

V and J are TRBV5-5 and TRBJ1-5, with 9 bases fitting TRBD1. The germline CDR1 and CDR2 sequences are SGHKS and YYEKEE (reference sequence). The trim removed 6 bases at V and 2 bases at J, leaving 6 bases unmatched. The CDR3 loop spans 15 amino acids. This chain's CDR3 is CASKGTGFGNQPQHF. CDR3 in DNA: TGTGCCAGCAAAGGGACAGGGTTTGGCAATCAGCCCCAGCATTTT. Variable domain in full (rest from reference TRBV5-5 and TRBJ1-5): DAGVTQSPTHLIKTRGQQVTLRCSPISGHKSVSWYQQVLGQGPQFIFQYYEKEERGRGNFPDRFSARQFPNYSSELNVNALLLGDSALYLCASKGTGFGNQPQHFGDGTRLSIL.